This T cell receptor beta chain was recorded in a study of T cells after yellow fever vaccination. For the study at large: Fractions of low cell number were prepared using SMART-Seq v4 Ultra Low Input. Study findings and constraints: Clonotypes shared by both compartments, CD4 and CD8, made up a small share. FACS-sorted repertoires could harbor abundant contaminating bulk-population clonotypes. A large majority of primary-vaccination clones showed up again after the booster (under 98% CD4, 75% to 90% CD8).

This clonotype was recorded a few times. CDR1 and CDR2 from the germline V gene are SEHNR and FQNEAQ (reference sequence). The CDR3 spans 15 residues. Germline trimming cut 4 bases from V and 5 bases from J; bases unmatched to any gene: 6. TCRdb processed the 5' RACE reads anew with MiXCR; each CDR3 protein has one entry. The table includes over 65,000 distinct CDR3 sequences, about an eighth detected once. This chain uses TRBV7-9 with TRBJ1-2, with 11 bases aligning to TRBD1. The source of this sequence is a young man who received the YFV17D yellow fever vaccine. Sample: CD8+ T cells not binding an NS4B(214-222) dextramer, sorted from PBMCs, taken less than 25 days after the first yellow fever vaccination. The CDR3, as DNA: TGTGCCAGCAGCTCCCAGGACAGGGGGCTATATGGCTACACCTTC. The encoded protein is CASSSQDRGLYGYTF.